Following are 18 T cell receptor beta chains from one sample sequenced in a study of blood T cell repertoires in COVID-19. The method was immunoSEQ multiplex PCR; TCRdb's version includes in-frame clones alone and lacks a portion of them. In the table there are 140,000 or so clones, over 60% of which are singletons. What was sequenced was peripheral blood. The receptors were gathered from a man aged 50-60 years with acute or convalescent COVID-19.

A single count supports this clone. The CDR3 loop reads CASSQELGLGSYGYTF. The DNA for the CDR3 is TGCGCCAGCAGCCAAGAGCTGGGACTCGGGAGCTATGGCTACACCTTC. The chain uses TRBV4-1 and TRBJ1-2; tentative D call: TRBD1 (5 bases). Per the germline V gene, CDR1 is MGHRA and CDR2 is YSYEKL. Trimming pared 0 bases from V and 4 bases from J, leaving 15 bases between. The length of the CDR3 is 16 residues.

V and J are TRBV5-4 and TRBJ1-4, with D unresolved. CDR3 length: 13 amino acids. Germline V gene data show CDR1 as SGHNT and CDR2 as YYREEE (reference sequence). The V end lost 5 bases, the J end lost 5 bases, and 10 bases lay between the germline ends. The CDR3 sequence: CASRPQLNEKLFF. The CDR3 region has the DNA TGTGCCAGCAGACCACAGTTAAATGAAAAACTGTTTTTT. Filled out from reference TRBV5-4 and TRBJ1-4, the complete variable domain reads ETGVTQSPTHLIKTRGQQVTLRCSSQSGHNTVSWYQQALGQGPQFIFQYYREEENGRGNFPPRFSGLQFPNYSSELNVNALELDDSALYLCASRPQLNEKLFFGSGTQLSVL.

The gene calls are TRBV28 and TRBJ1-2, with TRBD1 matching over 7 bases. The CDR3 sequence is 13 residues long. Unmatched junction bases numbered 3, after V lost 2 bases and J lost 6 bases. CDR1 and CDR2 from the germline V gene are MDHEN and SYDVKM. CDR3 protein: CASSLGQVNGYTF. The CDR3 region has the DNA TGTGCCAGCAGTTTAGGACAGGTCAATGGCTACACCTTC.

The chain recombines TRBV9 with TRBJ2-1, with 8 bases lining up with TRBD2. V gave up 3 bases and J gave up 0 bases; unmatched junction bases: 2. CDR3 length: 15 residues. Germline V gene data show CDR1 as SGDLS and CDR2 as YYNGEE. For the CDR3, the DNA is TGTGCCAGCAGCGCGCGGGGGGCCTCCTACAATGAGCAGTTCTTC. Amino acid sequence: CASSARGASYNEQFF.

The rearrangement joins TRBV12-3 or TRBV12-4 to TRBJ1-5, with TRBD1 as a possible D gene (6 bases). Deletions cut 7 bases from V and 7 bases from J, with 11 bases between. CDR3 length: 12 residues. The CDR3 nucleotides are TGTGCCAGCAACAGGGCTGAACAGCCCCAGCATTTT. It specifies CASNRAEQPQHF.

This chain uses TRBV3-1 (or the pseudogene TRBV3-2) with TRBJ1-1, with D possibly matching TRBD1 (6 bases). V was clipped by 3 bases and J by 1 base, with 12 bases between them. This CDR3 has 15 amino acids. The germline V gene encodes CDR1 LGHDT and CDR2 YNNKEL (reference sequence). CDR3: CASSHRDTPNTEAFF. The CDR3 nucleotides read TGTGCCAGCAGCCACCGGGACACCCCGAACACTGAAGCTTTCTTT.

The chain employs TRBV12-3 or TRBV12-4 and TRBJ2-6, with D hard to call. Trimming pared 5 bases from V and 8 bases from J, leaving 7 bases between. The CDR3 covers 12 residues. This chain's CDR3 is CASSQHTNVLTF. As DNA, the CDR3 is TGTGCCAGCAGTCAACACACCAACGTCCTGACTTTC.

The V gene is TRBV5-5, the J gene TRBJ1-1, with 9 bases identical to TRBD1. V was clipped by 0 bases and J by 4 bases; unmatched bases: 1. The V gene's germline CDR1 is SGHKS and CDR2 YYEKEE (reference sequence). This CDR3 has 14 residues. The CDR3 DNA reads TGTGCCAGCAGCTTGGACAGGGGGCTCACTGAAGCTTTCTTT. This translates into CASSLDRGLTEAFF. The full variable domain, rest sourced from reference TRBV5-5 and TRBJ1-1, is DAGVTQSPTHLIKTRGQQVTLRCSPISGHKSVSWYQQVLGQGPQFIFQYYEKEERGRGNFPDRFSARQFPNYSSELNVNALLLGDSALYLCASSLDRGLTEAFFGQGTRLTVV.

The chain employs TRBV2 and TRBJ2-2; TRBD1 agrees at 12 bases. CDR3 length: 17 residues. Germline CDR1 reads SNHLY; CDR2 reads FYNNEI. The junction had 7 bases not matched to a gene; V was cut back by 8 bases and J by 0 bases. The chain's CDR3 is CASQGDRGLANTGELFF. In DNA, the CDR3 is TGTGCCAGCCAGGGGGACAGGGGGCTCGCGAACACCGGGGAGCTGTTTTTT.

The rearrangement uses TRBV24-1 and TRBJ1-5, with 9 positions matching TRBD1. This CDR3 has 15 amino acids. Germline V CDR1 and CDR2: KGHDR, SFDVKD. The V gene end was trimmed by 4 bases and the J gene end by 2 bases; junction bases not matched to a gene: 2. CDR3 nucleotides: TGTGCCACCAGTGAGAGGACAGGGGGCAATCAGCCCCAGCATTTT. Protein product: CATSERTGGNQPQHF.

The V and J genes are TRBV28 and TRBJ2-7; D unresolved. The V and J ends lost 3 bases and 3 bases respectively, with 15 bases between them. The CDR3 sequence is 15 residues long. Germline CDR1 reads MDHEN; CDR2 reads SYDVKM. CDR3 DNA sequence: TGTGCCAGCAGTTTGACACACTCCGCGAGCTACGAGCAGTACTTC. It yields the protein CASSLTHSASYEQYF.

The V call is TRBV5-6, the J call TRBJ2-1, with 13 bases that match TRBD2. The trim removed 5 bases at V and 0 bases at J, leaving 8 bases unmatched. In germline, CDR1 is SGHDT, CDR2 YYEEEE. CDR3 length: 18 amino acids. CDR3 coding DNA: TGTGCCAGCAGTTCCGGGACTAGCGGGACGAGCTCCTACAATGAGCAGTTCTTC. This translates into CASSSGTSGTSSYNEQFF.

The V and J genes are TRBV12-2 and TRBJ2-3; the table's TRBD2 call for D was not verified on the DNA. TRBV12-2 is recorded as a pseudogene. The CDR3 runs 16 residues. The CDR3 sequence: CASRLKRGLSTDTQYF. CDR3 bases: TGTGCAAGTCGCTTAAAGCGGGGGTTAAGCACAGATACGCAGTATTTT.

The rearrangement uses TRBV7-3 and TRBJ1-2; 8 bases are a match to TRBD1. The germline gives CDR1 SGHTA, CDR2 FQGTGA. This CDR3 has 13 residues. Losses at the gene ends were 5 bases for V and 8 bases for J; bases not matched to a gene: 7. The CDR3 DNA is TGTGCCAGCAGCCCGACAGGGGATAACGGCTACACCTTC. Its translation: CASSPTGDNGYTF.

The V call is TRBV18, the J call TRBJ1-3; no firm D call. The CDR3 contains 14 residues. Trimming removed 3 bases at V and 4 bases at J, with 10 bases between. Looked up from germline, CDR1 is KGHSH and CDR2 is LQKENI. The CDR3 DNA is TGTGCCAGCTCACCTGGACTGGAAGGAAACACCATATATTTT. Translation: CASSPGLEGNTIYF.

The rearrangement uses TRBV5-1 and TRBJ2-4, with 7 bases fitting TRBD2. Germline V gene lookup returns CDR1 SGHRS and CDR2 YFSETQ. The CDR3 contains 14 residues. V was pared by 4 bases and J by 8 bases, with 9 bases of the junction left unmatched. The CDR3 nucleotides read TGCGCCAGCAGCCTCCGGGGGGTGGGAGACATTCAGTACTTC. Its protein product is CASSLRGVGDIQYF.

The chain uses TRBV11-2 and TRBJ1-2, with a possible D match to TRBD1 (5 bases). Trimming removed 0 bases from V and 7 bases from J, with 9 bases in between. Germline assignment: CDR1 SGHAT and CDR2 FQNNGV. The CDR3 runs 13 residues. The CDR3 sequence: CASSLELGLGYTF. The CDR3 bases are TGTGCCAGCAGCTTAGAGTTGGGGCTTGGCTACACCTTC. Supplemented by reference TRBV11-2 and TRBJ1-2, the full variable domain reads EAGVAQSPRYKIIEKRQSVAFWCNPISGHATLYWYQQILGQGPKLLIQFQNNGVVDDSQLPKDRFSAERLKGVDSTLKIQPAKLEDSAVYLCASSLELGLGYTFGSGTRLTVV.

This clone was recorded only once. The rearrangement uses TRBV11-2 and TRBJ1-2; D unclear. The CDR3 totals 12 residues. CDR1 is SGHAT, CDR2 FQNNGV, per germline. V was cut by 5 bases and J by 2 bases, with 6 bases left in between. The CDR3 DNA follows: TGTGCCAGCAGCCAGGAAAACTATGGCTACACCTTC. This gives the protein CASSQENYGYTF.